These 14 T cell receptor beta chains were sequenced from one sample in a study of blood T cells in healthy people across ages. It was with a sample-barcoded 5' primer and a J-beta primer mix that a second PCR of about 7 to 12 cycles was run. Each CDR3 protein is one row after TCRdb ran MiXCR on the 5' RACE reads. The sample lists about 1.1 million distinct CDR3 sequences, roughly two fifths occurring once. The specimen was blood. The receptors here all came from a man between 18 and 35 years old in good health.

Points on this clonotype: Germline is not matched at one junction end, which may reflect a read error. J is TRBJ2-5 and V is TRBV20-1; 8 bases line up with TRBD2. The CDR3 has 15 amino acids. From germline, CDR1 is DFQATT and CDR2 SNEGSKA (reference sequence). CDR3 DNA: TGCAGTGCTAGAGGAAAGCGGGAGACGCAAGAGACCCGGTACTTC. Residues: CSARGKRETQETRYF.

The chain uses TRBV20-1 and TRBJ2-3; 10 bases map to TRBD2. CDR1 DFQATT and CDR2 SNEGSKA come from the germline V gene (reference sequence). CDR3 size: 13 residues. Here the CDR3 reads CTILAGATDTQYF. The CDR3 bases are TGCACGATTCTAGCGGGGGCCACAGATACGCAGTATTTT.

This clonotype was detected a few times. The rearrangement joins TRBV20-1 to TRBJ1-5; perhaps TRBD1 as D (6 bases). Trimming took off 5 bases at V and 0 bases at J, with 14 bases between the two ends. Looked up from germline, CDR1 is DFQATT and CDR2 is SNEGSKA (reference sequence). This CDR3 has 15 residues. CDR3 protein: CSARTAKHSNQPQHF. CDR3 in DNA: TGCAGTGCTCGGACAGCCAAACATAGCAATCAGCCCCAGCATTTT.

For this clonotype: The junction shows a germline mismatch at one end, possibly a read error. The rearrangement uses TRBV12-3 or TRBV12-4 and TRBJ2-3; D is unresolved. The CDR3 covers 13 residues. The CDR3 protein is CANSVFSTDTQYF. CDR3 nucleotides: TGTGCCAACAGTGTCTTTAGCACAGATACGCAGTATTTT.

The table lists this clonotype with many counts. This chain connects TRBV29-1 to TRBJ2-1, with D possibly matching TRBD1 (5 bases). The V end was cut by 4 bases, the J end by 0 bases, with 10 bases between. Germline CDR1 reads SQVTM; CDR2 reads ANQGSEA. The CDR3 consists of 14 residues. The CDR3 sequence is CSVAGFSSYNEQFF. CDR3 bases: TGCAGCGTTGCAGGGTTTAGCTCCTACAATGAGCAGTTCTTC.

Note on this clonotype: Sequence at one end of the junction differs from germline and may be a read error. The V call is TRBV28, the J call TRBJ1-2; D unresolved. The CDR3 sequence is 14 residues long. Germline CDR1 and CDR2: MDHEN and SYDVKM. As DNA, the CDR3 is TGTGCCGGCAGTTTAGGGCAGAATAACTATGGCTACACCTTC. Amino acid sequence: CAGSLGQNNYGYTF.

This clonotype appeared a few times. The chain is built from TRBV15 and TRBJ1-4; weak D call: TRBD1 (5 bases). The germline V and J ends were trimmed by 2 bases and 2 bases, with 9 bases remaining between them. The CDR3 length is 15 residues. Germline CDR1 reads LNHNV; CDR2 reads YYDKDF (reference sequence). CDR3 sequence (DNA): TGTGCCACCAGCAGAAACAGGTTTACTAATGAAAAACTGTTTTTT. It translates to CATSRNRFTNEKLFF.

Comments on this clonotype: An end of the junction does not agree with germline; a read error may underlie this. V usage is TRBV7-3 and J usage is TRBJ2-7, with TRBD2 as a possible D gene (5 bases). Near its end, the DNA agrees better with TRBJ2-5, so the J call may be wrong. CDR1 is SGHTA, CDR2 FQGTGA, per germline. CDR3 size: 15 residues. The CDR3 spells CVSSLKTGFRETQYF. The CDR3 DNA follows: TGTGTCAGCAGCTTAAAAACGGGGTTTAGGGAGACCCAGTACTTC.

On this clonotype: The conserved final phenylalanine or tryptophan is absent from the CDR3, which likely points to a read error. The DNA is omitted, as the CDR3 cannot be located on it reliably, and the CDR3 follows TCRdb's listing. J is TRBJ2-1 and V is TRBV7-9; TRBD1 reflects the table's D call only, with no check against the DNA. The germline V gene encodes CDR1 SEHNR and CDR2 FQNEAQ (reference sequence). The CDR3 has 17 residues if both end residues are counted. This CDR3 reads CASSLGLTGARNNEHFT.

The chain has TRBV29-1 and TRBJ2-2, with TRBD2 identical over 7 bases. The CDR3 has 15 residues. The V and J ends lost 0 bases and 4 bases, in that order; junction bases with no gene match: 5. Germline CDR1 reads SQVTM; CDR2 reads ANQGSEA. The CDR3 loop reads CSVEDWGEGTGELFF. The CDR3 DNA reads TGCAGCGTTGAAGATTGGGGGGAGGGCACCGGGGAGCTGTTTTTT.

The J gene is TRBJ1-5, the V gene TRBV6-5; 10 positions match TRBD1. The CDR3 runs 15 residues. Germline V CDR1 and CDR2: MNHEY, SVGAGI. Trimming cost V 4 bases and J 5 bases; bases outside gene matches: 5. The CDR3 region is CASSSGTGDHQPQHF. The CDR3, as DNA: TGTGCCAGCAGTTCTGGGACAGGGGACCATCAGCCCCAGCATTTT.

The chain recombines TRBV5-4 with TRBJ2-5; D perhaps matches TRBD2 (5 bases). Germline-derived CDR1 and CDR2 are SGHNT and YYREEE (reference sequence). The CDR3 is made up of 15 amino acids. V lost 4 bases, J lost 2 bases, and 15 bases lay in between. The CDR3, as DNA: TGTGCCAGCAGCCCGGAACTAGTGAGGCAAGAGACCCAGTACTTC. It translates to CASSPELVRQETQYF.

V is TRBV5-1 and J is TRBJ1-2; 7 bases match TRBD1. Germline CDR1 SGHRS, CDR2 YFSETQ. J gave up 6 bases and V 1 base, and 3 bases lay outside the gene matches. This CDR3 has 13 residues. The CDR3 DNA sequence: TGCGCCAGCAGCTTGACAGGGGATGATGGCTACACCTTC. Translation gives CASSLTGDDGYTF.

The V and J genes are TRBV2 and TRBJ1-6; a possible D gene is TRBD1 (6 bases). In germline, CDR1 is SNHLY, CDR2 FYNNEI. The CDR3 runs 15 residues. The germline V and J ends were trimmed by 0 bases and 3 bases, with 6 bases remaining between them. The CDR3 bases are TGTGCCAGCAGTGAAGCAGGGGGCTATAATTCACCCCTCCACTTT. This gives the protein CASSEAGGYNSPLHF. The whole variable domain, remainder taken from reference TRBV2 and TRBJ1-6, is EPEVTQTPSHQVTQMGQEVILRCVPISNHLYFYWYRQILGQKVEFLVSFYNNEISEKSEIFDDQFSVERPDGSNFTLKIRSTKLEDSAMYFCASSEAGGYNSPLHFGNGTRLTVT.